This T cell receptor beta chain derives from a study of tumor-infiltrating lymphocytes in primary liver carcinoma. Study as a whole: Each participant had primary liver carcinoma, and surgical resection was the treatment. Staged T1-T3 N0M0, the tumors had sizes that ranged from about 4.2 to 11 cm across.

Concerning this clonotype itself: An end of the junction does not agree with germline; a read error may underlie this.

Germline V gene lookup returns CDR1 MDHEN and CDR2 SYDVKM. This CDR3 is 13 amino acids long. Total RNA amounting to around 450 ng was the source from which TCR beta cDNA was made with a constant-region primer. Amplification in three nested multiplex PCR rounds with slightly modified ARM-PCR gave rise to TCR beta libraries. Both of the initial two PCR rounds ran for 10 cycles and employed TRBV1-TRBV30 forward primers alongside a C-beta reverse primer. TCRdb used MiXCR to reprocess the multiplex PCR reads, holding one entry per CDR3 protein. In the table there are 330,000 or so distinct CDR3 sequences, almost 65% of which are singletons. Blood RNA came from unsorted whole blood; germline DNA was also extracted. Chronic HBV infection was present, with no prior treatment.

The specimen sequenced was peripheral blood. The sequence came from a man aged 35 to 55 with primary liver carcinoma and hepatitis B virus infection. The rearrangement joins TRBV28 to TRBJ2-7, with D tentatively TRBD1 or TRBD2 (5 bases each). The CDR3 DNA is TGTGCCAGCAGTTTTGGACGAATGGGACCGTGGGACTTC. This translates into CASSFGRMGPWDF.